The clone carrying this T cell receptor (beta chain) was observed a few times. The sample originates from a study of T cells of healthy individuals. Using its own MiXCR run on the 5' RACE reads, TCRdb lists one record per CDR3 protein. The sample holds about 53,000 distinct CDR3 sequences, approximately 14% seen once. The CDR3 runs to 16 residues. Trimming cost V 1 base and J 7 bases, with 17 bases left between them. Germline CDR1 is SGHTA and CDR2 is FQGNSA. The J gene is TRBJ1-5, the V gene TRBV7-2; the D is unclear. This clonotype was sampled from a human donor in good health. In nucleotides, the CDR3 is TGTGCCAGCAGCTTAGGGAACGGGCGCCGGGGACAGCCCCAGCATTTT. Amino acid sequence: CASSLGNGRRGQPQHF.